Here is one T cell receptor (beta chain) with its context. Its antigen is undetermined. The source of the sample is a study of cytomegalovirus exposure and HLA in healthy donors. Study conclusions and caveats: According to the study, 160 or so TCR beta chains were cytomegalovirus-associated.

The donors were in the roughly 130-subject validation cohort, distinct from the approximately 670-subject first cohort. Profiling relied on immunoSEQ multiplex PCR, and the TCRdb table lists in-frame clones only, not all of them. This sample has about 120,000 clones, with approximately 92% found just once. CDR1 is SGHDN and CDR2 is FVKESK in the germline V gene. The junction had 7 bases not matched to a gene; V was cut back by 6 bases and J by 8 bases. The CDR3 spans 13 residues. The specimen was PBMCs. V gene TRBV14 combines with J gene TRBJ2-4, with TRBD1 matching over 7 bases. This TCR was recovered from a young woman in good health and CMV-seronegative. The CDR3 DNA reads as TGTGCCAGCAGTGCGACAGGGATGGACATTCAGTACTTC. Its protein product is CASSATGMDIQYF.